This TCR beta chain is from a study of Ad26.COV2.S vaccination and SARS-CoV-2 variants. The treatment here: some 20 received Ad26.COV2.S at low or high dose, single or two shots; about five received placebo; per-sample allocation not given. The samples were gathered on day 63 after the first injection of vaccine or placebo. The sample came from a Boston adult aged 18-55 years. Wuhan-strain spike was delivered by a replication-incompetent Ad26 vector. Germline V lookup: CDR1 MNHEY, CDR2 SVGEGT. The CDR3 is 16 residues long. V lost 6 bases to trimming and J lost 2 bases; unmatched junction nucleotides: 5. Whole-study findings and limits: The placebo group had lower spike-specific TCR breadth than the vaccine recipients did.

On this clone itself: Its specificity is not known.

Here immunoSEQ multiplex PCR was the method, and the copy in TCRdb shows in-frame clones only, minus some. This table holds 300,000 to 350,000 clones, 75% to 90% found once. Material: peripheral blood, obtained in a trial of Ad26.COV2.S vaccine versus placebo. This clonotype was obtained from a person between 18 and 60 years old who received the Ad26.COV2.S COVID-19 vaccine or a placebo. V gene TRBV6-2 or TRBV6-3 combines with J gene TRBJ2-5; 14 nucleotides match TRBD2. The CDR3 reads CASSPGTSGGQETQYF. In nucleotides, the CDR3 is TGTGCCAGCAGCCCGGGGACTAGCGGGGGACAAGAGACCCAGTACTTC.